Listed below are T cell receptor beta chains from one sample, sequenced in a study of blood T cell dynamics during melanoma immunotherapy. This table comes from immunoSEQ multiplex PCR, and its TCRdb copy is limited to in-frame clones, with some not included. The repertoire holds 17,000 or so clones, with 65% to 90% as singletons. The sequenced sample was blood, obtained from a patient treated with checkpoint blockade. All receptors come from a human donor with melanoma. The CDR3 runs from the conserved cysteine through the conserved F or W. Each record gives: V gene, J gene, D gene, clone size, CDR3 protein, CDR3 DNA. A D gene is named only where the DNA matches it firmly. Only part of the rows carry a size: once, few, many, or a class if the clone is expanded.

V: TRBV19
J: TRBJ2-2
D: NA
size: NA
CDR3: CASSISGGGELFF
DNA: TGTGCCAGTAGTATCTCCGGGGGCGGGGAGCTGTTTTTT

V: TRBV9
J: TRBJ1-4
D: TRBD1
size: NA
CDR3: CASSGSGTDNEKLFF
DNA: TGTGCCAGCAGCGGGTCCGGGACAGATAATGAAAAACTGTTTTTT

V: TRBV7-9
J: TRBJ2-1
D: TRBD2
size: once
CDR3: CASSRGTSGRNEQFF
DNA: TGTGCCAGCAGCCGCGGGACTAGCGGGAGAAATGAGCAGTTCTTC

V: TRBV11-3
J: TRBJ2-7
D: TRBD1
size: NA
CDR3: CASSWDRGNEQYF
DNA: TGTGCCAGCAGCTGGGACAGGGGTAACGAGCAGTACTTC

V: TRBV28
J: TRBJ1-3
D: NA
size: NA
CDR3: CASSLGGSGNTIYF
DNA: TGTGCCAGCAGTTTGGGGGGAAGTGGAAACACCATATATTTT

V: TRBV7-9
J: TRBJ2-1
D: TRBD1
size: NA
CDR3: CASDRGSLSEQFF
DNA: TGTGCCAGCGACAGGGGGTCTCTCAGTGAGCAGTTCTTC

V: TRBV7-1
J: TRBJ2-7
D: NA
size: once
CDR3: CASSLGQLSGRSSYEQYF
DNA: TGTGCCAGCAGCCTAGGACAGTTATCCGGTAGGAGCTCCTACGAGCAGTACTTC

V: TRBV7-9
J: TRBJ2-5
D: TRBD2
size: NA
CDR3: CASSRGGPGQETQYF
DNA: TGTGCCAGCAGCCGCGGGGGGCCGGGGCAAGAGACCCAGTACTTC

V: TRBV18
J: TRBJ2-1
D: NA
size: NA
CDR3: CASLPGLYNEQFF
DNA: TGTGCCAGCCTACCGGGCCTCTACAATGAGCAGTTCTTC

V: TRBV4-1
J: TRBJ2-2
D: NA
size: NA
CDR3: CASSHDYRAGELFF
DNA: TGCGCCAGCAGCCATGACTACAGGGCCGGGGAGCTGTTTTTT

V: TRBV19
J: TRBJ2-3
D: NA
size: NA
CDR3: CASRERYDTDTQYF
DNA: TGTGCCAGTAGGGAGCGGTATGACACAGATACGCAGTATTTT

V: TRBV6-5
J: TRBJ2-7
D: NA
size: NA
CDR3: CASSYGSGASYEQYF
DNA: TGTGCCAGCAGTTACGGTAGCGGAGCCTCCTACGAGCAGTACTTC

V: TRBV7-2
J: TRBJ1-4
D: TRBD1
size: NA
CDR3: CASTFLGRDRVEKLFF
DNA: TGTGCCAGCACCTTCCTAGGCCGGGACAGGGTTGAAAAACTGTTTTTT

V: TRBV6-1
J: TRBJ2-1
D: NA
size: NA
CDR3: CATSLIAAAEQFF
DNA: TGTGCCACTAGCCTGATCGCGGCTGCTGAGCAGTTCTTC

V: TRBV19
J: TRBJ2-1
D: TRBD1
size: NA
CDR3: CASTGDMGYNEQFF
DNA: TGTGCCAGCACAGGGGACATGGGGTACAATGAGCAGTTCTTC